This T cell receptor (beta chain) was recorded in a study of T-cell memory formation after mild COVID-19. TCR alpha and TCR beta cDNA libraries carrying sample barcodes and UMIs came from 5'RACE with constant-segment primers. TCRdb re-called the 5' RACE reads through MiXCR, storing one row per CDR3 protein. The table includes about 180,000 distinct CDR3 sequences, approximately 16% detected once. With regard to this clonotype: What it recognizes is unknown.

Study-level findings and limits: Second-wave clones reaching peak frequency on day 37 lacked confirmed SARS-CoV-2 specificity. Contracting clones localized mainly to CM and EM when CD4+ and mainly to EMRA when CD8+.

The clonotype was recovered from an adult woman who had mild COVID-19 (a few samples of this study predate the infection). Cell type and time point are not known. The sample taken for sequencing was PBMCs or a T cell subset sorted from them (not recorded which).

As DNA, the CDR3 is TGTGCCAGCAGCCAAGGGGGGGCAACCTATGGCTACACCTTC. Residues: CASSQGGATYGYTF. The V call is TRBV7-3, the J call TRBJ1-2; tentatively, D is TRBD1 (6 bases). Trimming removed 5 bases from V and 4 bases from J, with 14 bases in between. Germline loops: CDR1 SGHTA, CDR2 FQGTGA. CDR3 length equals 14 residues.